One sample yielded the 11 T cell receptor beta chains listed below, sequenced in a study of T cell changes during pregnancy in multiple sclerosis. Here immunoSEQ multiplex PCR was the method, and the copy in TCRdb shows in-frame clones only, minus some. The sample includes 49,000 or so clones, nearly 95% of them seen just once. Sequencing used peripheral blood, obtained in the third trimester of pregnancy. These receptor sequences come from a female donor with multiple sclerosis, enrolled in a pregnancy study.

The gene calls are TRBV7-9 and TRBJ2-6; D is possibly TRBD2 (6 bases). Trimming took off 4 bases at V and 2 bases at J, with 9 bases between the two ends. From germline, CDR1 is SEHNR and CDR2 FQNEAQ (reference sequence). The CDR3 has 15 amino acids. As DNA, the CDR3 is TGTGCCAGCAGCTCCCGGGGGACTGGGGCCAACGTCCTGACTTTC. It yields the protein CASSSRGTGANVLTF.

The gene calls are TRBV11-2 and TRBJ2-7, with D unresolved. Trimming left V 4 bases short and J 1 base short, with 5 bases between. Germline CDR1 is SGHAT and CDR2 is FQNNGV. CDR3 length equals 12 residues. In DNA, the CDR3 is TGTGCCAGCAGCTCCAGGTCCTACGAGCAGTACTTC. Amino acids: CASSSRSYEQYF. The full variable domain, rest sourced from reference TRBV11-2 and TRBJ2-7, is EAGVAQSPRYKIIEKRQSVAFWCNPISGHATLYWYQQILGQGPKLLIQFQNNGVVDDSQLPKDRFSAERLKGVDSTLKIQPAKLEDSAVYLCASSSRSYEQYFGPGTRLTVT.

The chain recombines TRBV7-9 with TRBJ1-3; a weak D match, TRBD1 (5 bases). Germline values: CDR1 SEHNR, CDR2 FQNEAQ (reference sequence). The CDR3 has 14 amino acids. The germline V and J ends were trimmed by 5 bases and 8 bases, with 16 bases remaining between them. The CDR3 nucleotides read TGTGCCAGCAGCCGACAGTCTTCGGGGGACACCATATATTTT. Translation: CASSRQSSGDTIYF.

Only one count was recorded for this clone. The chain joins TRBV7-2 to TRBJ2-7; 8 bases line up with TRBD2. This CDR3 is built from 14 residues. Germline trimming cut 4 bases from V and 2 bases from J; bases unmatched to any gene: 4. CDR1 SGHTA and CDR2 FQGNSA come from the germline V gene. Written as DNA, the CDR3 is TGTGCCAGCAGCTCAGGACTAGCCCCCTACGAGCAGTACTTC. Residues: CASSSGLAPYEQYF.

The chain couples TRBV11-2 to TRBJ2-5; weak D call: TRBD1 (6 bases). This CDR3 comprises 13 residues. The V end was cut by 6 bases, the J end by 1 base, with 9 bases between. CDR1 is SGHAT and CDR2 is FQNNGV in the germline V gene. CDR3 in amino acids: CASRAGAQETQYF. CDR3 DNA sequence: TGTGCCAGCAGAGCAGGGGCCCAAGAGACCCAGTACTTC.

The sample holds one count of this clone. The rearrangement joins TRBV6-6 to TRBJ2-3, with D perhaps TRBD2 (6 bases). In germline, CDR1 is MNHNY, CDR2 SVGAGI (reference sequence). The V gene lost 6 bases and the J gene lost 3 bases, with 19 bases spanning the gap. The CDR3 runs 16 residues. The CDR3 spells CASRKDWSGATDTQYF. The CDR3, as DNA: TGTGCCAGCAGAAAGGATTGGTCGGGAGCGACAGATACGCAGTATTTT.

The rearrangement joins TRBV9 to TRBJ2-5, with TRBD2 as a possible D gene (6 bases). From germline, CDR1 is SGDLS and CDR2 YYNGEE. With 4 bases removed from V and 1 base from J, the gap between germline ends came to 8 bases. CDR3 size: 13 residues. CDR3 DNA sequence: TGTGCCAGCAGCCGGGGGTTCCAAGAGACCCAGTACTTC. Its translation: CASSRGFQETQYF.

V usage is TRBV7-8 and J usage is TRBJ2-1; a weak D match, TRBD1 (6 bases). V was shortened by 0 bases and J by 7 bases, with 16 bases between the two germline ends. The germline gives CDR1 SGHVS, CDR2 FQNEAQ. The CDR3 loop spans 16 amino acids. The CDR3 bases are TGTGCCAGCAGCTTAGCGGTCACAGGGCTAGGAAATGAGCAGTTCTTC. This encodes CASSLAVTGLGNEQFF. The full variable domain, in which reference TRBV7-8 and TRBJ2-1 provide the parts outside the CDR3, is GAGVSQSPRYKVAKRGQDVALRCDPISGHVSLFWYQQALGQGPEFLTYFQNEAQLDKSGLPSDRFFAERPEGSVSTLKIQRTQQEDSAVYLCASSLAVTGLGNEQFFGPGTRLTVL.

The chain combines TRBV5-1 with TRBJ2-7; D is possibly TRBD1 (5 bases). This CDR3 comprises 16 residues. Germline V gene data show CDR1 as SGHRS and CDR2 as YFSETQ. The V and J ends lost 0 bases and 6 bases respectively, with 19 bases between them. The CDR3 here is CASSLGTDLAQGEQYF. CDR3 nucleotides: TGCGCCAGCAGCTTGGGGACGGATTTGGCCCAGGGCGAGCAGTACTTC.

The V call is TRBV28, the J call TRBJ2-3, with D perhaps matching TRBD2 (6 bases). The ends were cut back, 6 bases at V and 2 bases at J, with 18 bases in the middle. CDR1 and CDR2 (germline): MDHEN, SYDVKM. This CDR3 is 16 amino acids long. CDR3 sequence (DNA): TGTGCCAGCAGATCACTACTAGCTGAGTACACAGATACGCAGTATTTT. The encoded protein is CASRSLLAEYTDTQYF.

The V gene is TRBV18, the J gene TRBJ2-7; weak D call: TRBD2 (6 bases). V lost 2 bases and J 2 bases, leaving 13 bases between the germline ends. This CDR3 has 15 residues. CDR1 is KGHSH and CDR2 is LQKENI in the germline V gene. CDR3 residues: CASSPTAGTTYEQYF. The CDR3 nucleotides read TGTGCCAGCTCACCAACGGCGGGGACCACCTACGAGCAGTACTTC.